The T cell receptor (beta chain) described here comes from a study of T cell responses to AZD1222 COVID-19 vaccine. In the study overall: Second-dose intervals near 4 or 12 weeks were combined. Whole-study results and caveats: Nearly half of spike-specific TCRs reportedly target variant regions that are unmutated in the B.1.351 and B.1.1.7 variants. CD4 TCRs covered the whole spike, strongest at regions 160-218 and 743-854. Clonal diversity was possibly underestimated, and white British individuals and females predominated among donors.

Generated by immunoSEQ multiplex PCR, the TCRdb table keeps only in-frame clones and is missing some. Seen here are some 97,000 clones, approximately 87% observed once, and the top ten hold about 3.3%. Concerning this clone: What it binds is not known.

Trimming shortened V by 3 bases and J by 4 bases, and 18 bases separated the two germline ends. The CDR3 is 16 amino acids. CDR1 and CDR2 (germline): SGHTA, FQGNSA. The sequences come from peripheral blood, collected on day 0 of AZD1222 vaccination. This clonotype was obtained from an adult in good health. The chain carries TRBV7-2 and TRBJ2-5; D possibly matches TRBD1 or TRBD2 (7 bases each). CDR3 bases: TGTGCCAGCAGCTTGGGGGGAGGGGGCGCGGGAGAGACCCAGTACTTC. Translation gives CASSLGGGGAGETQYF.